This T cell receptor beta chain is drawn from a study of T cell clones after liver transplantation. The germline V gene has CDR1 MNHEY and CDR2 SVGAGI. This CDR3 spans 14 amino acids. Germline trimming cut 6 bases from V and 10 bases from J; bases unmatched to any gene: 7. Sequencing used immunoSEQ multiplex PCR; TCRdb keeps in-frame clones, though not all of them. The table has 70,000 to 80,000 clones, about nine tenths seen once; the top ten hold less than 3.5%. The chain has TRBV6-5 and TRBJ2-1; 12 nucleotides match TRBD2. The input for sequencing was CD4+ T cells from blood, taken before liver transplant. The TCR was taken from a human donor who received a liver transplant. Here the CDR3 reads CASREGLAGREQFF. CDR3 DNA: TGTGCCAGCAGGGAAGGACTAGCGGGACGGGAGCAGTTCTTC.